This TCR beta chain came from a study of blood T cell repertoires in COVID-19. Study in general: Sites in the United States, Italy and Spain provided acute and convalescent COVID-19 samples.

Cohorts were based on clinical histories the participants reported. The repertoire was sequenced with immunoSEQ multiplex PCR; TCRdb's copy has only in-frame clones and lacks some. The sample carries approximately 500,000 clones, around 89% recorded once. The CDR3 is made up of 14 amino acids. The V gene lost 1 base and the J gene lost 0 bases, with 5 bases spanning the gap. Germline CDR1 SGHTS, CDR2 YDEGEE. The V call is TRBV5-8, the J call TRBJ1-3; D ambiguous. Sequenced sample: PBMCs or T cells enriched from blood (not recorded which). This receptor was taken from a middle-aged woman who had recovered from COVID-19. CDR3 loop: CASSLPSSGNTIYF. CDR3 coding DNA: TGTGCCAGCAGCTTGCCGTCCTCTGGAAACACCATATATTTT. Full variable domain (remainder filled in from reference TRBV5-8 and TRBJ1-3): EAGVTQSPTHLIKTRGQQATLRCSPISGHTSVYWYQQALGLGLQFLLWYDEGEERNRGNFPPRFSGRQFPNYSSELNVNALELEDSALYLCASSLPSSGNTIYFGEGSWLTVV.